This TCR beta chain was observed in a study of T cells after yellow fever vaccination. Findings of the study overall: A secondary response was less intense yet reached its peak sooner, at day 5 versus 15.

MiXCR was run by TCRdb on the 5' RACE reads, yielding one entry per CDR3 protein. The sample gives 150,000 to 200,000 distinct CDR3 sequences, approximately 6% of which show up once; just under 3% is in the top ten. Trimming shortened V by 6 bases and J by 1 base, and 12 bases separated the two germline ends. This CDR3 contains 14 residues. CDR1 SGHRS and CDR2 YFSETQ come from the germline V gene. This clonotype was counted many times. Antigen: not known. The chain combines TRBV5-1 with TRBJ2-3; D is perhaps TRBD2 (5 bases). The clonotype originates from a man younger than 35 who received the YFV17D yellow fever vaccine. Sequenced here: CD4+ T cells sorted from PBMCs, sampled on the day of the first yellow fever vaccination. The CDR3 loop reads CASKSGDRTDTQYF. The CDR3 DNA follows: TGCGCCAGCAAGAGCGGTGACCGCACAGATACGCAGTATTTT.